This T cell receptor (beta chain) was identified during a study of CD8 T cells in Susac syndrome (dated 2019 in TCRdb). With regard to the full study: The study used repertoire sequencing to test whether antigen drove CD8+ T cell activation and differentiation in Susac syndrome. General findings and caveats noted by the study authors: The study acknowledged that relatively few individuals were included in the TCR sequencing and HLA analysis.

RNA was extracted using the RNeasy kit, and about 0.45 to 1 microgram was reverse transcribed with random hexamers. The immunoSEQ multiplex PCR assay, covering 54 Vbeta and 13 Jbeta segments, was used to amplify TCR beta CDR3 regions. To correct PCR amplification bias, a synthetic template baseline was used for both primer optimization and computational correction. The authors' pipeline ran thus. Reads were annotated to V, D and J genes according to IMGT and were analyzed with immunoSEQ Analyzer, with only productive sequences retained. To calculate clonality, Shannon entropy was normalized by log2 of the number of productive unique sequences and then subtracted from one. For each patient and control, public and private clones were evaluated among the 100 most prevalent clones. Clones were defined as Susac-specific when absent from the healthy and MS cohorts, from approximately 970 published viral clones and from other ImmuneACCESS disease sequences. The public reads were reprocessed in TCRdb via fastp at Q25 and MiXCR, keeping in-frame beta chains. Every distinct CDR3 protein forms one entry, paired with its most common genes and DNA. Here the V and J calls rest on TCRdb's processing, not on the authors' analysis. This sample gives 150,000 to 200,000 distinct CDR3 sequences in total; 93% of them show up just once. 0.1% of the sample is in the top ten clones.

Regarding this clonotype: It has no known antigen specificity. No base quality information exists; no much larger clone differs at one position.

High-throughput TCR beta sequencing profiled peripheral blood CD8+ and CD4+ T cells from healthy donors, Susac syndrome patients and multiple sclerosis patients. Healthy donors were age- and sex-matched controls. Bulk CD8+ and CD4+ T cells were purified magnetically by negative isolation, whereas CD8+ TEMRA cells were enriched by FACS. Blood was drawn into EDTA tubes, processed within 24 hours, and PBMCs were isolated by density gradient centrifugation. PBMCs intended for TCR sequencing were frozen in liquid nitrogen and were later thawed in a 37 degrees C water bath. The sorted or isolated CD4+, CD8+ and CD8+ TEMRA cells reached a purity of at least 90%. The V and J ends are trimmed by 4 bases and 2 bases, leaving 12 bases between them. The germline V gene yields SGDLS for CDR1 and YYNGEE for CDR2. Including cysteine and phenylalanine, the CDR3 has 14 amino acids. Of the read, only the CDR3 DNA is kept; its 42 bases are in frame from base 1.

This receptor was obtained from a human donor in good health. The chain employs TRBV9 and TRBJ1-1; TRBD1 might be the D gene, on 5 matching bases. The sample was CD4+ T cells from PBMCs. The CDR3 amino acid sequence is: CASSSGGDNTEAFF. The bases are TGTGCCAGCAGCTCAGGTGGGGACAACACTGAAGCTTTCTTT.